This T cell receptor beta chain was obtained from a study of shared T cell receptors in the human thymus. Profiling relied on immunoSEQ multiplex PCR, and the TCRdb table lists in-frame clones only, not all of them. The sample yields fewer than 700,000 clones, around 87% seen once. The data also belong to a second study, concerning human thymus T cells. That publication notes: Corrective heart surgery yielded the resections from which the thymus tissue came. Unrelated individuals were reported by related research to share highly overlapping thymic repertoires.

The clonotype originates from a boy less than two years old with a congenital heart defect. Sequencing was done on a sample of thymocytes.

CDR3 DNA: TGCGCCAGCAGCCAACCACGGGGACAGGGGACCTACGAGCAGTACTTC. Its protein is CASSQPRGQGTYEQYF. V gene TRBV4-1 combines with J gene TRBJ2-7, with TRBD1 matching 10 bases. Germline lookup yields CDR1 MGHRA and CDR2 YSYEKL. The V and J ends lost 2 bases and 2 bases, in that order; junction bases with no gene match: 6. CDR3 length: 16 residues.